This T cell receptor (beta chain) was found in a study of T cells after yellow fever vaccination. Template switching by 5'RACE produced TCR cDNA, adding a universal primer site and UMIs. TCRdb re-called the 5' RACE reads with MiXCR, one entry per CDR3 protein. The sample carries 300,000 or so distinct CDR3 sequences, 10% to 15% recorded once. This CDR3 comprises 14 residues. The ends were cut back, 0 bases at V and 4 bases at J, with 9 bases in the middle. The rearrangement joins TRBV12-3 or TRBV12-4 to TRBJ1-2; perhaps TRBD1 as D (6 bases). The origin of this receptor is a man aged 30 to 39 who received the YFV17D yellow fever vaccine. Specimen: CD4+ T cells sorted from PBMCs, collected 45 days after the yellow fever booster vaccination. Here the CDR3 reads CASSLAGHSYGYTF. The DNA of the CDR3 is TGTGCCAGCAGTTTAGCGGGACACTCCTATGGCTACACCTTC.